This TCR beta chain was obtained from a study of T cell changes during pregnancy in multiple sclerosis. Sequenced by immunoSEQ multiplex PCR; TCRdb stores in-frame clones only, minus some. The sample includes 55,000 to 65,000 clones, roughly 90% of them seen just once. V was shortened by 0 bases and J by 6 bases, with 14 bases between the two germline ends. Germline CDR1 is MNHEY and CDR2 is SVGAGI. The CDR3 sequence is 15 residues long. The TCR comes from a female donor in good health, enrolled as a control in a pregnancy study. This chain connects TRBV6-5 to TRBJ1-2; the D gene is possibly TRBD1 (5 bases). This specimen consisted of peripheral blood, obtained in the first trimester of pregnancy. CDR3 residues: CASSYSITTGDGYTF. The DNA for the CDR3 is TGTGCCAGCAGTTACTCGATAACAACGGGGGATGGCTACACCTTC.